This T cell receptor (beta chain) was sequenced in a study of T cell repertoires in aging, cancer and after chemotherapy. Only a few counts were recorded for this clonotype. Peripheral blood genomic DNA, not sorted cells or RNA, was the template. Rearranged V-D-J TRB sequences were amplified with a mixed TRB-A/B primer pool. A single record per CDR3 protein comes from TCRdb applying MiXCR to the multiplex PCR reads. The sample includes some 10,000 distinct CDR3 sequences, roughly 32% of them seen just once. V was shortened by 0 bases and J by 3 bases, with 8 bases between the two germline ends. The length of the CDR3 is 14 residues. CDR1 is MNHEY, CDR2 SVGAGI, per germline.

The TCR originated in a human donor in good health. The sample taken for sequencing was blood. The chain recombines TRBV6-5 with TRBJ1-2; tentative D call: TRBD1 (5 bases). In DNA form, the CDR3 reads TGTGCCAGCAGTTACTCTGGCAGGGACTATGGCTACACCTTC. It encodes CASSYSGRDYGYTF.